The text below deals with one T cell receptor beta chain. What it recognizes is unknown. The data belong to a study of type 1 and type 2 diabetes patients. Notes on the study in general: Both CD4+ and CD8+ type 2 diabetes repertoires showed significantly higher diversity than type 1. Some HECs seen only in T1D might also appear in more T2D or control samples.

The CDR3 contains 13 residues. Trimming removed 0 bases from V and 6 bases from J, with 8 bases in between. CDR1 is WSHSY, CDR2 SAAADI, per germline. Amplification started from genomic DNA. The TCR beta CDR3 region was amplified using 30 forward and 13 reverse primers. MiXCR, run by TCRdb on the multiplex PCR reads, gives a single entry per CDR3 protein. The top ten clones hold roughly an eighth of a sample with 250,000 or so distinct CDR3 sequences, 47% of them seen once. Other autoimmune diseases and infections within the past four weeks excluded donors. Each participant gave 8 to 10 milliliters of peripheral blood.

The sequence was collected from a man younger than 30 with type 2 diabetes. The material sequenced was peripheral blood mononuclear cells (PBMCs). The gene calls are TRBV10-2 and TRBJ1-2; D call uncertain. CDR3: CASSESTGDGYTF. The CDR3 region has the DNA TGCGCCAGCAGTGAGTCGACTGGGGATGGCTACACCTTC.